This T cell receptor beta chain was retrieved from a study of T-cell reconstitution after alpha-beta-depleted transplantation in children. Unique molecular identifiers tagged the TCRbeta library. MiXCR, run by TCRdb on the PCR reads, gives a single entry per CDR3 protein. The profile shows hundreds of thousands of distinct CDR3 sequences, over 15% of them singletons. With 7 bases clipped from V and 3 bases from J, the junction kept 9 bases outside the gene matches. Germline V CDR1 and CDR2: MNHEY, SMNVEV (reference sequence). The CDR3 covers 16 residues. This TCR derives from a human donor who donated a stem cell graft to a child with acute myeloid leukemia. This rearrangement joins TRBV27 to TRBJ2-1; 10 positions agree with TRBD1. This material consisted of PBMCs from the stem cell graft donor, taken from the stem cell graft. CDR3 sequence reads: CASTGLTGGFYNEQFF. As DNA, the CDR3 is TGTGCCAGCACTGGCTTGACAGGGGGCTTCTACAATGAGCAGTTCTTC.